This T cell receptor beta chain appears in the sequencing data of a study of T cells in Graves' hyperthyroidism and ophthalmopathy. Orbital computed tomography and thyroid ultrasound, together with serum TRAb and thyroxine and clinical symptoms, were used for diagnoses. The PBMCs studied were ones that came from around 10 ml fresh peripheral blood. Regarding the study as a whole: Appearing also in blood were most of the thyroid clonotypes expanded above 0.001.

RNA transcripts yielded amplified TCR beta CDR3 regions. The TCR CDR3 was amplified in a first-round RT-PCR using the HTBI primer set. TCRdb reprocessed the multiplex PCR reads with MiXCR, giving one entry per CDR3 protein. The sample includes about 350,000 distinct CDR3 sequences, roughly 18% of them seen just once. As regards this clonotype: Its cognate antigen is unknown.

The sequence came from a middle-aged woman with Graves' ophthalmopathy. Sequenced material: blood.

For the CDR3, the DNA is TGTGCCTGGAGTGTGGGATCTACAGGGGGTCAGCCCCAGCATTTT. Translation gives CAWSVGSTGGQPQHF. The rearrangement joins TRBV30 to TRBJ1-5; 8 bases map to TRBD1. The CDR3 extends over 15 amino acids. Germline values: CDR1 GTSNPN, CDR2 SVGIG (reference sequence). V lost 0 bases to trimming and J lost 6 bases; unmatched junction nucleotides: 7.